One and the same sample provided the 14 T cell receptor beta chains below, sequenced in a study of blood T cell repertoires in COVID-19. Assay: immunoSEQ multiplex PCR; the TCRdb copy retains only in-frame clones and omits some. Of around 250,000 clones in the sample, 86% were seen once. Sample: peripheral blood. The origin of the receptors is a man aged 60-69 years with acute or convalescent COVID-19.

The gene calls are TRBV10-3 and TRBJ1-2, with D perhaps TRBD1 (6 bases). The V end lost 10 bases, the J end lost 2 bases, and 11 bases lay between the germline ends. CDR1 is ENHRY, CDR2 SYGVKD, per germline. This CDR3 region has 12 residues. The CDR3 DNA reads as TGTGCCACCATCGGACAGAACTATGGCTACACCTTC. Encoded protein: CATIGQNYGYTF.

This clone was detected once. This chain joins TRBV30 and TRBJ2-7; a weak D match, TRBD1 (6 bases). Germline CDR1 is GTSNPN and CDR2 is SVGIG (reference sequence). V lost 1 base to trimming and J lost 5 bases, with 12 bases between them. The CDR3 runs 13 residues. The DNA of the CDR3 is TGTGCCTGGAGTGGGGTAGGGGACAACGAGCAGTACTTC. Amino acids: CAWSGVGDNEQYF.

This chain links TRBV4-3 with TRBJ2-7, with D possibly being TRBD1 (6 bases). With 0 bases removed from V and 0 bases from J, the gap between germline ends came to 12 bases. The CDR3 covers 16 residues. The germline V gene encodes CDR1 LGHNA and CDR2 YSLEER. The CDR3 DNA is TGCGCCAGCAGCCAAGATTGGACACAGGGCTCCTACGAGCAGTACTTC. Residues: CASSQDWTQGSYEQYF.

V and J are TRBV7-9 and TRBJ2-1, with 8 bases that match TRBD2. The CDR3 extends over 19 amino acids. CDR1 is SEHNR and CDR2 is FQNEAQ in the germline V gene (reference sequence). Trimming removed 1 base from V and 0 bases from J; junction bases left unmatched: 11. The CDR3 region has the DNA TGTGCCAGCAGCTTAGATAGGTTGGGGCGGGAGGTCTCCTACAATGAGCAGTTCTTC. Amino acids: CASSLDRLGREVSYNEQFF.

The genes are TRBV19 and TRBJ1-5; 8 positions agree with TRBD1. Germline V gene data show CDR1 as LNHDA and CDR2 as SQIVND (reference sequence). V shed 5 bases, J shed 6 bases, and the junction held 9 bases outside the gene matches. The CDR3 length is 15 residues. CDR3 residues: CASSPDRVASQPQHF. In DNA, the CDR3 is TGTGCCAGTAGTCCGGACAGGGTAGCAAGTCAGCCCCAGCATTTT.

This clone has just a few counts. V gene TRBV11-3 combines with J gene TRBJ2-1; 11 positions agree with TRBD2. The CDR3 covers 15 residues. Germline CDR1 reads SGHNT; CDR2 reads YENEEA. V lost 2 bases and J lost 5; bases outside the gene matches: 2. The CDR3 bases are TGTGCCAGCAGCTTACATAGCGGGAGGGACAATGAGCAGTTCTTC. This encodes CASSLHSGRDNEQFF.

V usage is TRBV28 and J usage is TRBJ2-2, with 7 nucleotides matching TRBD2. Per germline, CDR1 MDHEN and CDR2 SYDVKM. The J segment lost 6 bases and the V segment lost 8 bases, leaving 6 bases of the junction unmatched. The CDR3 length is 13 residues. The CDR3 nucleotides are TGTGCCAGCCTGAGCGGGATCCCCGGGGAGCTGTTTTTT. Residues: CASLSGIPGELFF.

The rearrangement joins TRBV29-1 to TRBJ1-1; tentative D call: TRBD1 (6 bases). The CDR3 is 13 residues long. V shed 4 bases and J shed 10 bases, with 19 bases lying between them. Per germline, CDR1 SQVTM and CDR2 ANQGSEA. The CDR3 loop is CSVGGTYAEGAFF. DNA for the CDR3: TGCAGCGTTGGGGGGACATACGCAGAGGGAGCTTTCTTT.

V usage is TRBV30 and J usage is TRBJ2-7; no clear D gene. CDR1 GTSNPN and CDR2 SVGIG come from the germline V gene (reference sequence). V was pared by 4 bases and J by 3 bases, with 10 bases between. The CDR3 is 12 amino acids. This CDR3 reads CAWTGVGYEQYF. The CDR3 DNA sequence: TGTGCCTGGACTGGAGTTGGCTACGAGCAGTACTTC.

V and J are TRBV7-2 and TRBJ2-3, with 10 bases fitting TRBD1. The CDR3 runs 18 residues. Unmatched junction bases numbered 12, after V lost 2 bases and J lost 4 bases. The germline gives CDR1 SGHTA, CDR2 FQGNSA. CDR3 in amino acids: CASSLMFTRDRGSDTQYF. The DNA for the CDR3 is TGTGCCAGCAGCTTAATGTTTACCCGGGACAGGGGATCAGATACGCAGTATTTT. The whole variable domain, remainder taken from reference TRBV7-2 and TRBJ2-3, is GAGVSQSPSNKVTEKGKDVELRCDPISGHTALYWYRQSLGQGLEFLIYFQGNSAPDKSGLPSDRFSAERTGGSVSTLTIQRTQQEDSAVYLCASSLMFTRDRGSDTQYFGPGTRLTVL.

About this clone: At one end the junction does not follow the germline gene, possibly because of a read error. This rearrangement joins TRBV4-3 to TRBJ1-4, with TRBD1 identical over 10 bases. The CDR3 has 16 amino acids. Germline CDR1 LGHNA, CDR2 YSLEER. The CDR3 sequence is CASSEDAGQGTLSLFF. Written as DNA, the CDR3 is TGCGCCAGCAGCGAAGACGCGGGACAGGGGACCTTATCGCTGTTTTTT.

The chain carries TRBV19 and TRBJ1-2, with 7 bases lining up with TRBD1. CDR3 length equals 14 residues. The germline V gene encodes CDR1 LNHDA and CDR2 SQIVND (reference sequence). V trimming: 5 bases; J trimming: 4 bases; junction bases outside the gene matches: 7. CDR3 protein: CASSSNRGPYGYTF. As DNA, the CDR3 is TGTGCCAGTAGTTCGAACAGGGGTCCCTATGGCTACACCTTC.

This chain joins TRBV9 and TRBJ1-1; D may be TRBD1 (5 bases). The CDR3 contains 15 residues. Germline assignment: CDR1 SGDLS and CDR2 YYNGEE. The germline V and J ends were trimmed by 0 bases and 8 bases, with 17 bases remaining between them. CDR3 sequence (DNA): TGTGCCAGCAGCGTAGGAGAACAGGTAGGATTAGAAGCTTTCTTT. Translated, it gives CASSVGEQVGLEAFF. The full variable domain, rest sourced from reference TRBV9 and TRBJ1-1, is DSGVTQTPKHLITATGQRVTLRCSPRSGDLSVYWYQQSLDQGLQFLIQYYNGEERAKGNILERFSAQQFPDLHSELNLSSLELGDSALYFCASSVGEQVGLEAFFGQGTRLTVV.

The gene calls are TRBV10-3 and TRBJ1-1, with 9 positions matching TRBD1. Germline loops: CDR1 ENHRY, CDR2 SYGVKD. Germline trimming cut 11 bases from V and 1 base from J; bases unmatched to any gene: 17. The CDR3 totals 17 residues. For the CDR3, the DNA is TGTGCCGTACAAAGCCAGAGGGACAGGGACGAGAACACTGAAGCTTTCTTT. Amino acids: CAVQSQRDRDENTEAFF.